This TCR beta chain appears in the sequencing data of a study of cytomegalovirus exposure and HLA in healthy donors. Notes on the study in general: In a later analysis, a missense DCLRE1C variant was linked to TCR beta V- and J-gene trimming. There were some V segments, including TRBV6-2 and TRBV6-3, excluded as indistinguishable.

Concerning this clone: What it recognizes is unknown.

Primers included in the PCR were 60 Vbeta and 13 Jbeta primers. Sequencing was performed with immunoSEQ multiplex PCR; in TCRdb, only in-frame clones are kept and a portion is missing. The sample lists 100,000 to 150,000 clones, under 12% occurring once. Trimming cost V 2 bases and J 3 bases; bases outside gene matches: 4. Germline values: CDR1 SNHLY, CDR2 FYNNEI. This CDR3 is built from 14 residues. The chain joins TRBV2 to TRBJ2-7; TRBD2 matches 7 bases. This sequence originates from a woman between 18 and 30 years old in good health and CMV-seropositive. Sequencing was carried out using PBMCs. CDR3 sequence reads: CASSESSSGYEQYF. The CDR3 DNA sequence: TGTGCCAGCAGTGAAAGCTCTAGCGGCTACGAGCAGTACTTC.